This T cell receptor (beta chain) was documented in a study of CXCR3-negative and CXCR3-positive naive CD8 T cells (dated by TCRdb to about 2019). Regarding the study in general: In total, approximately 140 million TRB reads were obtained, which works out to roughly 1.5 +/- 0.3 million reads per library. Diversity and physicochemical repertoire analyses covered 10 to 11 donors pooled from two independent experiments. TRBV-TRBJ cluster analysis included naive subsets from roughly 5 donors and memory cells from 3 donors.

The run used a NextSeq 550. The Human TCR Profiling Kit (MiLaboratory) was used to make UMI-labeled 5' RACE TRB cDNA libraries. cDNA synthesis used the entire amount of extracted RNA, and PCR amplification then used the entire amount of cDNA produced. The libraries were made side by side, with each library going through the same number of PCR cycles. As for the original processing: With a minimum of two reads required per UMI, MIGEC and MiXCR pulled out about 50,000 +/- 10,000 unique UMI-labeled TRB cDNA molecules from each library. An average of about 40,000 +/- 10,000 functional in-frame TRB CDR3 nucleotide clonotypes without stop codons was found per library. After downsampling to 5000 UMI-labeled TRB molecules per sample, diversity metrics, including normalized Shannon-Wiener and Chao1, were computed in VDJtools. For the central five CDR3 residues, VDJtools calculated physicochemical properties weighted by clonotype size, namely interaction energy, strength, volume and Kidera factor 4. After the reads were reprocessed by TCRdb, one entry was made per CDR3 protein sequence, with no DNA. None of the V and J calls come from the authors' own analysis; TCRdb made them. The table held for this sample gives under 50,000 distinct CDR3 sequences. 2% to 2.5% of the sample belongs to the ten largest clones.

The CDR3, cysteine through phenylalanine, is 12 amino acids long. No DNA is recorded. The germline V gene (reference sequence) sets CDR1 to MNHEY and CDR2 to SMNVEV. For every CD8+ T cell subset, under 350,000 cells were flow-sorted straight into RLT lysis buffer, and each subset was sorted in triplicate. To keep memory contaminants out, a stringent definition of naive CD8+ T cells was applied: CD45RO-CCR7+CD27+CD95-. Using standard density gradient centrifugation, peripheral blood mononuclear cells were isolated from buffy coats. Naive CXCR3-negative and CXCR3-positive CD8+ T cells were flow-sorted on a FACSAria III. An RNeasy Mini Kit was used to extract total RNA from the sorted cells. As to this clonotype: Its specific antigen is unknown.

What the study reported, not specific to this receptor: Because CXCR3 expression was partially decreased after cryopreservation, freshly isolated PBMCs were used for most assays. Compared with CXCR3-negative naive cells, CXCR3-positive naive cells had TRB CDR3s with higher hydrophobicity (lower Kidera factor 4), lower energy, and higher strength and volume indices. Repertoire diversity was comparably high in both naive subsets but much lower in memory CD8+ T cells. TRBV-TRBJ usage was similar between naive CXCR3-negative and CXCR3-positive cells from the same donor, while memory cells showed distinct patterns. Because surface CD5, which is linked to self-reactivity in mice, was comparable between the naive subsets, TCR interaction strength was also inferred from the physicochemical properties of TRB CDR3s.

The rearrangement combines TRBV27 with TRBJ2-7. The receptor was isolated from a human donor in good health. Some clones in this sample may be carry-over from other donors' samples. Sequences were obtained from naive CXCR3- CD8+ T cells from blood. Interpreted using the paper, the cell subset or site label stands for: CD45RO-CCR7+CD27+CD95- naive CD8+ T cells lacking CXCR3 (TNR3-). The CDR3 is CASSFDSIEQYF.